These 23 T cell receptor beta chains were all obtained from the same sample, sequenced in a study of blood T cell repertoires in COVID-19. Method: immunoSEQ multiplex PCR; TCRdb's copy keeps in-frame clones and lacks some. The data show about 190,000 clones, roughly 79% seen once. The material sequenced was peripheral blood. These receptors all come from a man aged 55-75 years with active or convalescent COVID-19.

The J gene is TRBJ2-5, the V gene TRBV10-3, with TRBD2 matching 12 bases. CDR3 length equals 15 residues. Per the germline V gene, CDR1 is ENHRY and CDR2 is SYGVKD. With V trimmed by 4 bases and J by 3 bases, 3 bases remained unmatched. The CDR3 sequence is CAISVRTSGEETQYF. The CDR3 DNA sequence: TGTGCCATCAGTGTCCGGACTAGCGGGGAAGAGACCCAGTACTTC.

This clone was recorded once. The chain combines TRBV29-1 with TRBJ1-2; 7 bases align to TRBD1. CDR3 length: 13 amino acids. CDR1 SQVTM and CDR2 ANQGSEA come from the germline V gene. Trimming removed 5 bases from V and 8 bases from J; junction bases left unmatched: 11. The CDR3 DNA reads TGCAGCGTTCCGGACAGGACGCTTAGGGGCTACACCTTC. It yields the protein CSVPDRTLRGYTF.

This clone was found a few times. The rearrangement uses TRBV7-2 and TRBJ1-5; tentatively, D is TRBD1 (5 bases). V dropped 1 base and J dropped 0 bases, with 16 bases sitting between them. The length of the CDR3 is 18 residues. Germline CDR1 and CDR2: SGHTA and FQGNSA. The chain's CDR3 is CASSLVAGDGGSNQPQHF. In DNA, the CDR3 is TGTGCCAGCAGCTTAGTAGCTGGGGACGGGGGTAGCAATCAGCCCCAGCATTTT. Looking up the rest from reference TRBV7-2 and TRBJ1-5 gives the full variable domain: GAGVSQSPSNKVTEKGKDVELRCDPISGHTALYWYRQSLGQGLEFLIYFQGNSAPDKSGLPSDRFSAERTGGSVSTLTIQRTQQEDSAVYLCASSLVAGDGGSNQPQHFGDGTRLSIL.

CDR3 DNA sequence: TGTGCCAGCAGCCAAGCGTCTAGCGGGAGTAATGAGCAGTTCTTC. Translation: CASSQASSGSNEQFF. This chain links TRBV3-1 (or the pseudogene TRBV3-2) with TRBJ2-1, with TRBD2 identical over 10 bases. CDR3 length: 15 amino acids. V lost 1 base, J lost 7 bases, and 4 bases stayed unmatched. CDR1 is LGHDT, CDR2 YNNKEL, per germline (reference sequence).

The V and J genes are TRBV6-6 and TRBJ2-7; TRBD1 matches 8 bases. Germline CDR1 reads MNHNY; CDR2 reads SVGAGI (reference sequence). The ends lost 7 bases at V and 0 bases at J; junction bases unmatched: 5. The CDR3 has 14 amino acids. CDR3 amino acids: CASTKGQGSYEQYF. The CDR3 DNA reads TGTGCCAGCACCAAAGGACAGGGCTCCTACGAGCAGTACTTC.

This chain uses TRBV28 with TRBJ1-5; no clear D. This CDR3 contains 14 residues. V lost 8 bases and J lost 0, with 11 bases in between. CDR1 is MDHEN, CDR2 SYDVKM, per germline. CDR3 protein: CASSLFVSNQPQHF. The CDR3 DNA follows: TGTGCCAGCTCCCTGTTCGTTAGCAATCAGCCCCAGCATTTT.

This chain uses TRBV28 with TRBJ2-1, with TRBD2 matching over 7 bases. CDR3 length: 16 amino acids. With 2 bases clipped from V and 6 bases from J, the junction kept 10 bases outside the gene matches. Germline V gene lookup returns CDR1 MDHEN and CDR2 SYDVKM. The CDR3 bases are TGTGCCAGCAGTTTAAGCGGGGCCACCGGCGCCAATGAGCAGTTCTTC. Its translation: CASSLSGATGANEQFF. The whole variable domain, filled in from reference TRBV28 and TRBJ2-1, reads DVKVTQSSRYLVKRTGEKVFLECVQDMDHENMFWYRQDPGLGLRLIYFSYDVKMKEKGDIPEGYSVSREKKERFSLILESASTNQTSMYLCASSLSGATGANEQFFGPGTRLTVL.

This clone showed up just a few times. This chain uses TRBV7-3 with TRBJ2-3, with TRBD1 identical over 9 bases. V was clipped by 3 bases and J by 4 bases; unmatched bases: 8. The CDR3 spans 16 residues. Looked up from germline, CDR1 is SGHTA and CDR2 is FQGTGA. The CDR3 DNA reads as TGTGCCAGCAGCTTTTCCGGGACAGGGCGCCCAGATACGCAGTATTTT. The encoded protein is CASSFSGTGRPDTQYF. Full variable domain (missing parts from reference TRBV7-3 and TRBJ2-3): GAGVSQTPSNKVTEKGKYVELRCDPISGHTALYWYRQSLGQGPEFLIYFQGTGAADDSGLPNDRFFAVRPEGSVSTLKIQRTERGDSAVYLCASSFSGTGRPDTQYFGPGTRLTVL.

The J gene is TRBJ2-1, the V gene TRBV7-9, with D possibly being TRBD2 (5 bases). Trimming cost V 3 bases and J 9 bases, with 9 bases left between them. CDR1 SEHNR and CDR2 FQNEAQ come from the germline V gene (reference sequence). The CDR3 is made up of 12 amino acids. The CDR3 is CASSFRAAEQFF. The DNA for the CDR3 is TGTGCCAGCAGCTTTCGAGCGGCTGAGCAGTTCTTC.

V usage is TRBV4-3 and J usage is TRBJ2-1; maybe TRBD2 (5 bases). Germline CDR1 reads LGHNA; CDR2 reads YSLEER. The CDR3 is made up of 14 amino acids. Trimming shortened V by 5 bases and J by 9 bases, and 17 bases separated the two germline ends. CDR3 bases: TGCGCCAGCAGCGAGGGAACGGGATTCGGTGAGCAGTTCTTC. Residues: CASSEGTGFGEQFF.

The CDR3 DNA follows: TGTGCCAGCAGTGGGCGGGAGACCTTGGGGGAGACCCAGTACTTC. Translating it yields CASSGRETLGETQYF. The chain links TRBV28 to TRBJ2-5, with 7 bases that match TRBD2. The CDR3 extends over 15 amino acids. The germline gives CDR1 MDHEN, CDR2 SYDVKM. After removal of 5 bases from V and 5 bases from J, the junction contained 11 bases not matched to a gene.

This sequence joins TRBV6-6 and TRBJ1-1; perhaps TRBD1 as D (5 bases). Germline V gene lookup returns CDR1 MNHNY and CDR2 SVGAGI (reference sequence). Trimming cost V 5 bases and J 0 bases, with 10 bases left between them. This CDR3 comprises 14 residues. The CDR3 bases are TGTGCCAGCAGTCTAGGACAACTGAACACTGAAGCTTTCTTT. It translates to CASSLGQLNTEAFF.

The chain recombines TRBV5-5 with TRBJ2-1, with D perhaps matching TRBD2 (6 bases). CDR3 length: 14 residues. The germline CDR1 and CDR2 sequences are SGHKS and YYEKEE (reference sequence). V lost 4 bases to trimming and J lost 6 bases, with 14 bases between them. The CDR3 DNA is TGTGCCAGCAGCCGAGCATTTAGCGGCAATGAGCAGTTCTTC. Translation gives CASSRAFSGNEQFF.

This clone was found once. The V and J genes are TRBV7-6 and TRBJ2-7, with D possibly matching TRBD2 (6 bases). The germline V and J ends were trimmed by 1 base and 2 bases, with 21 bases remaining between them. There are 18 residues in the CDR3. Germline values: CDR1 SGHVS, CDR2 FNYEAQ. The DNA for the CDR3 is TGTGCCAGCAGCTTAGGGCGTCTGAGCGGGTCCAGAGCCTACGAGCAGTACTTC. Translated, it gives CASSLGRLSGSRAYEQYF.

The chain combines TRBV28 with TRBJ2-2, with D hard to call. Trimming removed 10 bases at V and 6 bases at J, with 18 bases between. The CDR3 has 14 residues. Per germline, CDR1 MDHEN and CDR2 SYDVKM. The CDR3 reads CATKTGRSPGELFF. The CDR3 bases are TGTGCCACCAAGACGGGTAGGAGTCCCGGGGAGCTGTTTTTT.

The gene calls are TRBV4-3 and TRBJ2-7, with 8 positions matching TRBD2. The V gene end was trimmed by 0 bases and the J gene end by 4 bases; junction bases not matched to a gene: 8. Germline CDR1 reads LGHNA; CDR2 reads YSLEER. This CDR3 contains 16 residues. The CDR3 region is CASSQDRSGSLYEQYF. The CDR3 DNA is TGCGCCAGCAGCCAAGATAGGAGCGGGAGTCTATACGAGCAGTACTTC.

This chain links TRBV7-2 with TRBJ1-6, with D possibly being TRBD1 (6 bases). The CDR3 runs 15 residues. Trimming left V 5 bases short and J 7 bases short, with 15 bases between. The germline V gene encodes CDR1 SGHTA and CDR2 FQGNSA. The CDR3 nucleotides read TGTGCCAGCAGCAAATTCCGGACAGACAATTCACCCCTCCACTTT. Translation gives CASSKFRTDNSPLHF.

The CDR3 bases are TGTGCCTGGACCCGGGACTTAGTTAATGAGCAGTTCTTC. The encoded protein is CAWTRDLVNEQFF. The chain employs TRBV30 and TRBJ2-1; possible D gene TRBD2, 6 bases. CDR1 is GTSNPN, CDR2 SVGIG, per germline (reference sequence). V was trimmed by 4 bases and J by 7 bases, leaving 14 bases between them. The CDR3 has 13 residues.

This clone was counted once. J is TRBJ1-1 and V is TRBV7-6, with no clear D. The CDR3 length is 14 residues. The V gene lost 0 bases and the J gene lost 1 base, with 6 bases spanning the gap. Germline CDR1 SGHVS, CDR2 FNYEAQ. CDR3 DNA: TGTGCCAGCAGCTTAGCAAGCTCGAACACTGAAGCTTTCTTT. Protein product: CASSLASSNTEAFF.

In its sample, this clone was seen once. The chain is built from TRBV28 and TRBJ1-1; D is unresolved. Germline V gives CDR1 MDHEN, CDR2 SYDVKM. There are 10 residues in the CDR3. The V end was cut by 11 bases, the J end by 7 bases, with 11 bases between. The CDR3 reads CASKAVEAFF. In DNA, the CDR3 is TGTGCCTCCAAGGCGGTTGAAGCTTTCTTT.

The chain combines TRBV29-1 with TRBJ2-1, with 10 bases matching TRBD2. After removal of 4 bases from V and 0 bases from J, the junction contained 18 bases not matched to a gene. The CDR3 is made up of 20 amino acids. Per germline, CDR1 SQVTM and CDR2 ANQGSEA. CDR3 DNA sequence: TGCAGCGTTGCTGGGCGGGGGAGGGTAGCGGGAGGCAGCTCCTACAATGAGCAGTTCTTC. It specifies CSVAGRGRVAGGSSYNEQFF.

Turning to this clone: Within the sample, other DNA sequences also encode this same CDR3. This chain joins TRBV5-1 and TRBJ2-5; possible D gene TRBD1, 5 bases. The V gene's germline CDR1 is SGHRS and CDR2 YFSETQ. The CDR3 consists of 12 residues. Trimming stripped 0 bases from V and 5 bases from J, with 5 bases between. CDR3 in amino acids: CASSLAGETQYF. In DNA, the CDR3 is TGCGCCAGCAGCTTGGCAGGGGAGACCCAGTACTTC.

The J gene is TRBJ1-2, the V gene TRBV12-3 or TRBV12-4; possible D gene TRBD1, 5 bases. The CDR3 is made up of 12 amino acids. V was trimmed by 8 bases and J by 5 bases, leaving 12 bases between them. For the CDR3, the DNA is TGTGCCAGCCGGGGCGCGGGGTATGGCTACACCTTC. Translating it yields CASRGAGYGYTF.